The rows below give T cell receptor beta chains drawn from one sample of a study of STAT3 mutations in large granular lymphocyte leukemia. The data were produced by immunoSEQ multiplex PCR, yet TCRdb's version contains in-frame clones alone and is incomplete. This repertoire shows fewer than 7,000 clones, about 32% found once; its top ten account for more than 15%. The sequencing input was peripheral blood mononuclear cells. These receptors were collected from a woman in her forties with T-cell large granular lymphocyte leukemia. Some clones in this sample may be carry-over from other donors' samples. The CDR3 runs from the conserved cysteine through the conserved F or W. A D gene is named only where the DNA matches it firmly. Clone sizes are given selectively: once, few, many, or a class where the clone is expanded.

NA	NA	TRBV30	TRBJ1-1	TGTGCCTGGAGCAGGGAGGCGACCACTGAAGCTTTCTTT	CAWSREATTEAFF
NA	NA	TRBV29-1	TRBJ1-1	TGCAGCGGGACCCAGACAGGGAACACTGAAGCTTTCTTT	CSGTQTGNTEAFF
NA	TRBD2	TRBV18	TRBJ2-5	TGTGCCAGCTCACCACCCACTAGCGGGGGGGAGACCCAGTACTTC	CASSPPTSGGETQYF
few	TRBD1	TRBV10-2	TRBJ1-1	TGCGCCAGCAGTGAGTACCGACAGGGCACTGAAGCTTTCTTT	CASSEYRQGTEAFF
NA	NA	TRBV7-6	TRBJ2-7	TGTGCCAGCAGCTTAGGGTTTGGCGGGTGGGGGGAGCAGTACTTC	CASSLGFGGWGEQYF
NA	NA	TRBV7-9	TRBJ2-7	TGTGCCAGCAGCCTCCGGACTGATGGAGACGAGCAGTACTTC	CASSLRTDGDEQYF
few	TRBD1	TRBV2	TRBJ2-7	TGTGCCAGCAGGGACCCCACCGACAGGGAACCCTACGAGCAGTACTTC	CASRDPTDREPYEQYF
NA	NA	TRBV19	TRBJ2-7	TGTGCCAGTCAGGACCAAACGTTCTACGAGCAGTACTTC	CASQDQTFYEQYF
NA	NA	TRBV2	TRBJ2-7	TGTGCCAGCTCCGCGGGGAAAGGGGCCTACGAGCAGTACTTC	CASSAGKGAYEQYF
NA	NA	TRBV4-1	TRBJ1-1	TGCGCCAGCAGCCAAGATCGCCGGGACACTGAAGCTTTCTTT	CASSQDRRDTEAFF
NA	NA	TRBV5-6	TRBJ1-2	TGTGCCAGCGGATCACTGGGGCAGGGAATAACCTTCAGTGGCTACACCTTC	CASGSLGQGITFSGYTF
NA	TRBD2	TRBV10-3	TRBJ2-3	TGTGCCATCAGTGAGTCGACGGTAGCGGGAGTGGATACGCAGTATTTT	CAISESTVAGVDTQYF
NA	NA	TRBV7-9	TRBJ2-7	TGTGCCAGCAGCGACAGCGGCTCCTACGAGCAGTACTTC	CASSDSGSYEQYF
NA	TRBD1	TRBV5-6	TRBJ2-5	TGTGCCAGCAGCTTGGCGACAGGGTCAGAGACCCAGTACTTC	CASSLATGSETQYF
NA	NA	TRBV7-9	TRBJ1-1	TGTGCCAGCAGCTCCCCGCCAGGGCGATACACTGAAGCTTTCTTT	CASSSPPGRYTEAFF
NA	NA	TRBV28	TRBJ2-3	TGTGCCAGCAGTTTTGTAGCGGGCACAGATACGCAGTATTTT	CASSFVAGTDTQYF
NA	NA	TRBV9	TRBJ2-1	TGTGCCAGCAGCGTATCGGGCTACAATGAGCAGTTCTTC	CASSVSGYNEQFF
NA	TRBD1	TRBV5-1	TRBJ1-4	TGCGCCAGCAGCTTAGGACAGGGTCCCAAAGAAAAACTGTTTTTT	CASSLGQGPKEKLFF
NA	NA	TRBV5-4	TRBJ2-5	TGTGCCAGCAGCTTGGCCGGGGGAGAGACCCAGTACTTC	CASSLAGGETQYF
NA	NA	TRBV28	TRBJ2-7	TGTGCCAGCAGTTTTATCGGGAGCGCGGCCTACGAGCAGTACTTC	CASSFIGSAAYEQYF
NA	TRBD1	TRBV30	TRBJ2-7	TGTGCCTGGACAGGGGGCTCCTACGAGCAGTACTTC	CAWTGGSYEQYF
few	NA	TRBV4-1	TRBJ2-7	TGCGCCAGCAGCCGCGGACCGTCCTACGAGCAGTACTTC	CASSRGPSYEQYF
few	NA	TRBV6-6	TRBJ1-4	TGTGCCAGCAGACCGGGGGGGAATTTAAATGAAAAACTGTTTTTT	CASRPGGNLNEKLFF
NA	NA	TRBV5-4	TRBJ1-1	TGTGCCAGCAGCTCCAGGGTAGGTACTGAAGCTTTCTTT	CASSSRVGTEAFF
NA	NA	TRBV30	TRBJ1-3	TGTGCCTGGGGCCAGGGGAGTGGAAACACCATATATTTT	CAWGQGSGNTIYF
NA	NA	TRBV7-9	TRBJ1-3	TGTGCCAGCAGCTTCCCGGACAGCTCTGGAAACACCATATATTTT	CASSFPDSSGNTIYF
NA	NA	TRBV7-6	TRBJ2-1	TGTGCCAGCACCCCCTGGCTGCCTACCTACAATGAGCAGTTCTTC	CASTPWLPTYNEQFF
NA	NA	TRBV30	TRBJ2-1	TGTGCCTGGAGTTTGTGGGGGCGCGTTAATGAGCAGTTCTTC	CAWSLWGRVNEQFF
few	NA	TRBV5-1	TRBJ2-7	TGCGCCAGCAGCCCCCAAGGGGTGGGGGGAGAGCAGTACTTC	CASSPQGVGGEQYF
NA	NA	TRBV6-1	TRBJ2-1	TGTGCCAGCAGTGAAGGCGGTGGGGCTAGTCGGAATGAGCAGTTCTTC	CASSEGGGASRNEQFF
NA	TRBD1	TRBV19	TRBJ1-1	TGTGCCAGTAGCGACAGGGGGGACACTGAAGCTTTCTTT	CASSDRGDTEAFF
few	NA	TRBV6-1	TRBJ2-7	TGTGCCAGCAGTGAGGGCCCCGGGGGCTCCTACGAGCAGTACTTC	CASSEGPGGSYEQYF
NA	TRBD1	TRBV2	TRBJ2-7	TGTGCCAGCGGGGGGCAGGGGGCGATGTCCGAGCAGTACTTC	CASGGQGAMSEQYF
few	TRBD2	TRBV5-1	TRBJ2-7	TGCGCCAGCAGAACTAGCGAGTACTACGAGCAGTACTTC	CASRTSEYYEQYF
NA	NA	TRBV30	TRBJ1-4	TGTGCCTGGAGTGCTTTTGTCAACCATGAAAAACTGTTTTTT	CAWSAFVNHEKLFF
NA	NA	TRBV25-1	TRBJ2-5	TGTGCCAGTTTGCTTAGCCAAGAGACCCAGTACTTC	CASLLSQETQYF
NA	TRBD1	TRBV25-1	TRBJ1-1	TGTGCCAGCAGTGGGTCGGGACAGGGGCAAGGGAACACTGAAGCTTTCTTT	CASSGSGQGQGNTEAFF
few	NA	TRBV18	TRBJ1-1	TGTGCCAGCTCACCAGAGTACGGGGGAGGGTACACTGAAGCTTTCTTT	CASSPEYGGGYTEAFF
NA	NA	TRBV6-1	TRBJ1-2	TGTGCCAGCAGGGACAGCAGGGGCCATGGCTACACCTTC	CASRDSRGHGYTF
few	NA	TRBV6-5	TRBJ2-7	TGTGCCAGCAGTTATGGTCAGGGGGGATACGAGCAGTACTTC	CASSYGQGGYEQYF
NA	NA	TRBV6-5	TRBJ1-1	TGTGCCAGCAGTTGGTCTAGCGTTATGAACACTGAAGCTTTCTTT	CASSWSSVMNTEAFF
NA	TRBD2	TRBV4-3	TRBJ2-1	TGCGCCAGCACCCGAAGACTAGCGGGAGATGGGGATGAGCAGTTCTTC	CASTRRLAGDGDEQFF
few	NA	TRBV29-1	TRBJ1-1	TGCAGCGTTGCGAAGAACACTGAAGCTTTCTTT	CSVAKNTEAFF
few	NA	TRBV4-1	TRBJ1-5	TGCGCCAGCAGCCAAGATTACGGAGATCAGCCCCAGCATTTT	CASSQDYGDQPQHF
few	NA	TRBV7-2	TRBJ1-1	TGTGCCAGCAGCTTACTGGGGGGGAACACTGAAGCTTTCTTT	CASSLLGGNTEAFF
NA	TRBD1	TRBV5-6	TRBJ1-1	TGTGCCAGCACAATCGGGGGACAGGGGGGGAACACTGAAGCTTTCTTT	CASTIGGQGGNTEAFF
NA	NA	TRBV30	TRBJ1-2	TGTGCCGGGGACTGGTCTGGGTATGGCTACACCTTC	CAGDWSGYGYTF
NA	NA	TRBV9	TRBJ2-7	TGTGCCAGCAGCGTCGTCCCGGGCCAGGACGAGCAGTACTTC	CASSVVPGQDEQYF
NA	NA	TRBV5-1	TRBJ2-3	TGCGCCAGCAGCTTGCTAGCGCCCCGGGATACGCAGTATTTT	CASSLLAPRDTQYF
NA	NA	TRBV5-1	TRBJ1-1	TGCGCCAGCAGCTCCGGACGGAAACCCTTGAACACTGAAGCTTTCTTT	CASSSGRKPLNTEAFF
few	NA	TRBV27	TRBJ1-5	TGTGCCAGCAGTTTATCGGCAGGGATTCAGCCCCAGCATTTT	CASSLSAGIQPQHF
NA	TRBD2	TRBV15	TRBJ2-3	TGTGCCACCAGCAGAGGGGGGGGAGTCACGGATACGCAGTATTTT	CATSRGGGVTDTQYF